The rows below give T cell receptor beta chains drawn from one sample of a study of blood T cell repertoires in COVID-19. TCRdb's copy holds only in-frame clones and misses some; the assay was immunoSEQ multiplex PCR. The data show some 260,000 clones, roughly 85% seen once. Sequenced material: peripheral blood. The receptors shown here come from a woman under 30 with acute or convalescent COVID-19. The CDR3 runs from the conserved cysteine through the conserved F or W. Fields, in order: D gene, clone size, V gene, J gene, CDR3 protein, CDR3 DNA. A D gene is named only where the DNA matches it firmly. For some rows the clone size is stated as once, few or many, or as a class when expanded; others skip it.

.	.	TRBV19	TRBJ2-2	CASSIVPNTGELFF	TGTGCCAGTAGTATAGTTCCTAACACCGGGGAGCTGTTTTTT
TRBD1	.	TRBV25-1	TRBJ2-2	CASNGPGQGKTGELFF	TGTGCCAGCAATGGACCGGGACAGGGAAAAACCGGGGAGCTGTTTTTT
TRBD1	.	TRBV28	TRBJ1-2	CATAAGDRGRYGYTF	TGTGCCACGGCAGCGGGGGACAGGGGCCGCTATGGCTACACCTTC
.	.	TRBV28	TRBJ2-5	CASSASSTGKETQYF	TGTGCCAGCAGTGCCTCCTCCACAGGGAAAGAGACCCAGTACTTC
.	.	TRBV4-3	TRBJ1-1	CASSQEGGNTEAFF	TGCGCCAGCAGCCAAGAGGGAGGGAACACTGAAGCTTTCTTT
.	.	TRBV19	TRBJ2-2	CASRSFGGTNTGELFF	TGTGCCAGTCGTAGTTTTGGCGGGACCAACACCGGGGAGCTGTTTTTT
TRBD1	.	TRBV5-6	TRBJ1-2	CASSPGQGQYGYTF	TGTGCCAGCAGCCCGGGACAGGGGCAGTATGGCTACACCTTC
.	once	TRBV21-1	TRBJ2-1	CASSKGQGEDEQFF	TGTGCCAGCAGCAAGGGACAGGGAGAGGATGAGCAGTTCTTC
TRBD2	.	TRBV4-3	TRBJ2-1	CASSQDRASGRVSYNEQFF	TGCGCCAGCAGCCAAGATCGAGCTAGCGGGAGGGTTTCCTACAATGAGCAGTTCTTC
.	.	TRBV24-1	TRBJ2-7	CATSDTDRSGKAYEQYF	TGTGCCACCAGTGATACTGACAGGAGCGGAAAGGCCTACGAGCAGTACTTC
TRBD2	.	TRBV10-3	TRBJ2-5	CAISQGLAGETQYF	TGTGCCATCAGTCAGGGACTAGCGGGAGAGACCCAGTACTTC
.	.	TRBV6-5	TRBJ1-1	CASSYPGPNTEAFF	TGTGCCAGCAGTTACCCAGGCCCGAACACTGAAGCTTTCTTT
.	.	TRBV5-4	TRBJ2-1	CASSLGLEQFF	TGTGCCAGCAGCCTGGGACTTGAGCAGTTCTTC
TRBD1	few	TRBV27	TRBJ1-1	CASSGVQGVGTEAFF	TGTGCCAGCAGTGGGGTACAGGGGGTGGGCACTGAAGCTTTCTTT
TRBD2	.	TRBV15	TRBJ2-7	CATSRGAGGSIYEQYF	TGTGCCACCAGCAGAGGAGCGGGAGGGAGTATCTACGAGCAGTACTTC
.	.	TRBV30	TRBJ1-6	CAWSVQTVLNSPLHF	TGTGCCTGGAGTGTACAGACAGTGTTGAATTCACCCCTCCACTTT
.	.	TRBV13	TRBJ2-1	CASSLGPGAYNEQFF	TGTGCCAGCAGCTTAGGTCCAGGGGCCTACAATGAGCAGTTCTTC
.	.	TRBV19	TRBJ2-7	CASSLRLASTYEQYF	TGTGCCAGTAGTCTGAGGCTAGCGTCTACCTACGAGCAGTACTTC
.	many	TRBV28	TRBJ2-5	CASGLQTQYF	TGTGCCAGCGGCTTACAGACCCAGTACTTC
TRBD2	.	TRBV6-1	TRBJ2-7	CASSVGTSGRPSSYEQYF	TGTGCCAGCAGTGTAGGGACTAGCGGGAGGCCGAGCTCCTACGAGCAGTACTTC
.	.	TRBV7-6	TRBJ1-1	CASSRPQGLGTEAFF	TGTGCCAGCAGCCGACCCCAGGGACTGGGCACTGAAGCTTTCTTT
.	few	TRBV25-1	TRBJ1-3	CASSEWGPGNTIYF	TGTGCCAGCAGTGAATGGGGCCCGGGAAACACCATATATTTT
.	.	TRBV27	TRBJ2-7	CASSFLFSGEFDEQYF	TGTGCCAGCAGTTTTCTGTTCTCGGGGGAGTTCGACGAGCAGTACTTC
.	.	TRBV23-1	TRBJ1-2	CASSQSDSPWLGDGKAYGYTF	TGCGCCAGCAGTCAATCGGATTCCCCCTGGTTAGGGGATGGAAAGGCCTATGGCTACACCTTC
.	.	TRBV11-2	TRBJ2-7	CASSFGAAGAYEQYF	TGTGCCAGCAGCTTTGGAGCTGCCGGCGCCTACGAGCAGTACTTC
.	.	TRBV6-6	TRBJ1-6	CASSYGPPGLDSPLHF	TGTGCCAGCAGTTACGGGCCCCCGGGGTTAGATTCACCCCTCCACTTT
.	many	TRBV5-1	TRBJ2-7	CASRGEGLAYEQYF	TGCGCCAGCAGAGGGGAAGGGTTGGCCTACGAGCAGTACTTC
TRBD1	.	TRBV30	TRBJ2-5	CAWSARQGNEETQYF	TGTGCCTGGAGTGCCAGACAGGGAAATGAAGAGACCCAGTACTTC
.	.	TRBV6-4	TRBJ1-4	CASMRQVQNEKLFF	TGTGCCAGCATGAGACAGGTACAGAATGAAAAACTGTTTTTT
.	.	TRBV14	TRBJ2-2	CASSHFPGELFF	TGTGCCAGCAGCCACTTTCCCGGGGAGCTGTTTTTT
TRBD2	once	TRBV27	TRBJ2-1	CASRPGLAGVFGSYNEQFF	TGTGCCAGCAGACCGGGACTAGCGGGAGTATTCGGCTCCTACAATGAGCAGTTCTTC
TRBD1	few	TRBV7-2	TRBJ1-6	CASSAQPGQNSPLHF	TGTGCCAGCAGCGCTCAGCCGGGACAGAATTCACCCCTCCACTTT
TRBD1	.	TRBV5-6	TRBJ2-7	CASSLGATGEHYEQYF	TGTGCCAGCAGCTTGGGCGCGACAGGGGAGCACTACGAGCAGTACTTC
TRBD2	.	TRBV7-2	TRBJ2-5	CASSSSGTWEYF	TGTGCCAGCAGCTCAAGCGGGACTTGGGAGTACTTC
.	many	TRBV4-1	TRBJ1-6	CASSQAVVQILYNSPLHF	TGCGCCAGCAGCCAAGCTGTCGTACAGATTCTTTATAATTCACCCCTCCACTTT
.	.	TRBV4-3	TRBJ2-4	CASSLRQGGNIQYF	TGCGCCAGCAGCCTCCGACAGGGAGGAAACATTCAGTACTTC
TRBD1	.	TRBV5-4	TRBJ2-3	CASSSEDRDRALDTQYF	TGTGCCAGCAGTTCGGAAGACCGGGACAGGGCTTTGGATACGCAGTATTTT
TRBD1	.	TRBV5-1	TRBJ1-1	CASSFGQGLISFSEAFF	TGCGCCAGCAGCTTTGGACAGGGTTTAATAAGCTTCTCTGAAGCTTTCTTT
.	.	TRBV12-3/TRBV12-4	TRBJ1-1	CASSPWEGTEAFF	TGTGCCAGCAGCCCATGGGAGGGCACTGAAGCTTTCTTT
.	many	TRBV7-9	TRBJ1-3	CASSLVSGNTIYF	TGTGCCAGCAGCTTAGTATCTGGAAACACCATATATTTT
.	once	TRBV18	TRBJ2-2	CASSPWRENTGELFF	TGTGCCAGCTCACCGTGGCGGGAGAACACCGGGGAGCTGTTTTTT
TRBD2	.	TRBV27	TRBJ2-7	CASSLRGLTSGAYEQYF	TGTGCCAGCAGTTTGCGGGGGTTGACTAGCGGGGCCTACGAGCAGTACTTC
TRBD2	.	TRBV11-3	TRBJ2-1	CASSLDVGLAGVFNEQFF	TGTGCCAGCAGCTTAGATGTCGGGCTAGCGGGAGTCTTCAATGAGCAGTTCTTC
.	.	TRBV7-3	TRBJ2-7	CASSTRTNHYEQYF	TGTGCCAGCAGCACCCGGACAAACCACTACGAGCAGTACTTC
TRBD2	.	TRBV6-5	TRBJ2-2	CASSSGTSATGELFF	TGTGCCAGCAGTTCCGGGACTAGCGCTACCGGGGAGCTGTTTTTT
TRBD1	.	TRBV3-1/TRBV3-2	TRBJ1-6	CASGTGEDSPLHF	TGTGCCAGCGGCACAGGGGAGGATTCACCCCTCCACTTT
TRBD1	.	TRBV5-1	TRBJ2-7	CASSPGDRGESYEQYF	TGCGCCAGCAGCCCCGGGGACAGGGGAGAGTCCTACGAGCAGTACTTC
TRBD1	.	TRBV19	TRBJ1-5	CASTSTSRGPQPQHF	TGTGCCAGTACCTCAACCTCCAGGGGGCCTCAGCCCCAGCATTTT
TRBD1	.	TRBV2	TRBJ1-5	CASSGDPGQGSNQPQHF	TGTGCCAGCAGTGGGGATCCGGGACAGGGATCCAATCAGCCCCAGCATTTT
.	.	TRBV7-2	TRBJ2-3	CASSLGGFVDTQYF	TGTGCCAGCAGCTTAGGAGGTTTTGTAGATACGCAGTATTTT
.	.	TRBV9	TRBJ2-2	CASSPRQNTGELFF	TGTGCCAGCAGCCCACGACAGAACACCGGGGAGCTGTTTTTT
.	.	TRBV12-3/TRBV12-4	TRBJ1-2	CASSAGVYGYTF	TGTGCCAGCAGTGCAGGCGTCTATGGCTACACCTTC
.	.	TRBV6-6	TRBJ2-7	CASSYEPGPYEQYF	TGTGCCAGCAGTTACGAGCCAGGGCCATACGAGCAGTACTTC
.	few	TRBV2	TRBJ1-2	CASMTTVANYGYTF	TGTGCCAGCATGACGACAGTTGCTAACTATGGCTACACCTTC
.	.	TRBV7-2	TRBJ2-1	CASSLAEGSYNEQFF	TGTGCCAGCAGCTTAGCGGAGGGGTCCTACAATGAGCAGTTCTTC
TRBD2	.	TRBV4-1	TRBJ2-1	CASSQADTSAGGRFF	TGCGCCAGCAGCCAAGCGGATACTAGCGCCGGGGGTAGGTTCTTC
TRBD1	.	TRBV6-6	TRBJ1-1	CASSLRQGPMNTEAFF	TGTGCCAGCAGTCTAAGACAGGGACCTATGAACACTGAAGCTTTCTTT